Included here is one TCR beta chain sequence, with context. It has no known antigen specificity. Base qualities are missing; no much larger clone stands one base away. The immunoSEQ Assay, a bias-controlled multiplex PCR, was used to amplify TCRbeta CDR3 regions from genomic DNA. As for the original processing: The number of nucleated cells in each sample was estimated from the amplification of reference gene primers within the assay. Sequence reads were collapsed and filtered to measure the absolute abundance of every unique TCRbeta CDR3 rearrangement. Productive Simpson clonality was computed per sample as the square root of Simpson's diversity index over productive rearrangements. Drawn from immuneACCESS, this table holds only the in-frame rearrangements with V and J called that TCRdb kept. Clones are partly lost; checked studies trace under half to an unresolved V gene and leave the rest unexplained. The V and J calls and clone size are taken from that table; D and trimming were inferred from the DNA. For this sample the table gives over 200,000 clones, of which 70% to 90% were detected only once. The ten biggest clones cover over 1.5% of the sample.

This specimen belongs to a study of blood T cell repertoires in COVID-19 (dated by TCRdb to the early 2020s). Regarding the complete study: Collaborator samples came from the United States, Italy and Spain and covered acute and convalescent phases of COVID-19. The material from the prospective study consisted of cDNA or gDNA derived from T cells, B-cell-depleted T cells, or PBMCs. Where HLA class I and class II types were available, the types were taken from metadata supplied by the sample provider, not from assay-based typing. Nearly every sample came with metadata listing a de-identified subject ID, COVID-19 status, age in years and sex. The samples were drawn from the first 160 participants of the ongoing ImmuneRACE study and from under 1,500 subjects provided by 6 global collaborators. The repertoires were released in a freely available public database intended as a resource for research on the immune response to SARS-CoV-2. Subjects who had been exposed to COVID-19, were actively infected with it, or had recovered from it provided the deeply sampled blood TCRbeta repertoires that made up the dataset.

Study-wide findings and limitations: Clinical and demographic metadata were provided uncurated, with the amount varying by source and participant.

Enrolling through a virtual design, the prospective study's participants ranged in age from roughly 18 to 95 years and lived across about two dozen United States geographic areas. Cohort assignment in the prospective study relied on participant-reported clinical history from a screening survey and a study questionnaire. For ImmuneRACE Cohort 3, a participant was defined as recovered based on two consecutive negative NP/OP PCR tests, clearance by a healthcare professional, or resolution of symptoms. Each participant in the prospective study had whole blood, serum and a nasopharyngeal or oropharyngeal swab collected by mobile phlebotomists. Prospective study participants could optionally give additional blood draws and questionnaires over a roughly two-month period. Before DNA extraction, blood samples from the prospective study were shipped at room temperature or frozen. CDR1 and CDR2 are drawn from the germline V gene: SGHAT, FQNNGV. The CDR3 measures 16 amino acids from cysteine to phenylalanine. CDR3 DNA is the only sequence kept; it has 48 bases, read in frame from the first base. V and J are truncated by 6 bases and 2 bases respectively, leaving an intervening sequence of 17 bases.

The chain was built from TRBV11-2 and TRBJ2-1; no D gene can be assigned with confidence. Sequenced sample: PBMCs or T cells enriched from blood (not recorded which). This receptor was identified in a woman between 50 and 59 years old who had recovered from COVID-19. The CDR3 here reads CASSRNLQPAYNEQFF. The nucleotide sequence reads TGTGCCAGCAGTCGAAACCTACAGCCGGCCTACAATGAGCAGTTCTTC.